This passage covers 10 T cell receptor beta chains from one sample sequenced in a study of blood T cell repertoires in COVID-19. The repertoire was sequenced with immunoSEQ multiplex PCR; TCRdb's copy has only in-frame clones and lacks some. Of a few hundred thousand clones listed, 85% to 90% were seen once; the top ten hold around 4.6%. Sequences were obtained from PBMCs or T cells enriched from blood (not recorded which). All receptors derive from a man aged 25-45 years who had recovered from COVID-19.

Only a few counts were recorded for this clone. The chain combines TRBV5-6 with TRBJ1-2; D gene ambiguous. The CDR3 is 13 amino acids. Germline CDR1 SGHDT, CDR2 YYEEEE. Trimming took off 4 bases at V and 3 bases at J, with 10 bases between the two ends. The CDR3 bases are TGTGCCAGCAGCGACGACAACCACTATGGCTACACCTTC. As protein: CASSDDNHYGYTF.

The J gene is TRBJ2-7, the V gene TRBV29-1; 8 bases map to TRBD1. Germline V gene lookup returns CDR1 SQVTM and CDR2 ANQGSEA. The CDR3 has 13 amino acids. The V and J ends lost 3 bases and 5 bases, in that order; junction bases with no gene match: 6. CDR3 sequence: CSVDPQGANEQYF. CDR3 coding DNA: TGCAGCGTTGACCCCCAGGGGGCCAACGAGCAGTACTTC.

This sequence joins TRBV30 and TRBJ1-5; 8 bases are a match to TRBD1. CDR1 and CDR2 (germline): GTSNPN, SVGIG (reference sequence). Trimming cost V 0 bases and J 11 bases; bases outside gene matches: 6. The CDR3 is 13 residues long. CDR3 sequence reads: CAWSVNRGESQHF. CDR3 bases: TGTGCCTGGAGTGTAAACAGGGGGGAGTCCCAGCATTTT.

V is TRBV10-3 and J is TRBJ1-1, with a tentative D call TRBD1 (5 bases). Trimming left V 0 bases short and J 8 bases short, with 13 bases between. The CDR3 extends over 14 amino acids. Germline CDR1 is ENHRY and CDR2 is SYGVKD. CDR3 sequence reads: CAISESGGAQEAFF. The CDR3 nucleotides are TGTGCCATCAGTGAGTCCGGCGGGGCCCAGGAAGCTTTCTTT.

The chain joins TRBV10-1 to TRBJ1-5, with 7 nucleotides matching TRBD1. The CDR3 is 13 residues long. With V trimmed by 10 bases and J by 7 bases, 10 bases remained unmatched. Germline V lookup: CDR1 WNHNN, CDR2 SYGVQD (reference sequence). Written as DNA, the CDR3 is TGCGCCACCAATAGACAGGGTGGCCAGCCCCAGCATTTT. It codes for CATNRQGGQPQHF.

V and J are TRBV3-1 (or the pseudogene TRBV3-2) and TRBJ2-1, with TRBD1 identical over 12 bases. The V and J ends lost 3 bases and 8 bases, in that order; junction bases with no gene match: 8. Germline lookup yields CDR1 LGHDT and CDR2 YNNKEL (reference sequence). The CDR3 contains 16 residues. The CDR3 region is CASSQNPGQGADEQFF. The CDR3 region has the DNA TGTGCCAGCAGCCAGAATCCGGGACAGGGGGCGGATGAGCAGTTCTTC.

The rearrangement links TRBV5-8 to TRBJ1-6, with D hard to call. CDR3 size: 13 residues. Germline CDR1 and CDR2: SGHTS and YDEGEE. Trimming took 1 base from V and 7 from J, leaving 6 bases between them. The CDR3 loop reads CASSLSENSPLHF. The DNA of the CDR3 is TGTGCCAGCAGCTTGTCCGAGAATTCACCCCTCCACTTT.

This clone was seen many times. The chain links TRBV14 to TRBJ1-2; TRBD1 matches 10 bases. Germline CDR1 SGHDN, CDR2 FVKESK. This CDR3 has 15 amino acids. V was clipped by 2 bases and J by 10 bases; unmatched bases: 10. The CDR3 DNA reads TGTGCCAGCAGCCAATATGTGGGACAGGGGATTGACTACACCTTC. Translated, it gives CASSQYVGQGIDYTF.

V is TRBV6-5 and J is TRBJ2-7; D is undetermined. Trimming stripped 2 bases from V and 2 bases from J, with 4 bases between. Germline V CDR1 and CDR2: MNHEY, SVGAGI. The CDR3 contains 12 residues. CDR3 protein: CASSYGTYEQYF. The CDR3 nucleotides read TGTGCCAGCAGTTACGGCACCTACGAGCAGTACTTC.

The chain uses TRBV18 and TRBJ2-1, with 9 bases lining up with TRBD2. The V and J ends lost 0 bases and 7 bases, in that order; junction bases with no gene match: 7. Germline V CDR1 and CDR2: KGHSH, LQKENI. The CDR3 loop spans 16 amino acids. CDR3 protein: CASSPPGREGLNEQFF. The CDR3 coding sequence is TGTGCCAGCTCACCACCGGGGCGGGAGGGCCTTAATGAGCAGTTCTTC.